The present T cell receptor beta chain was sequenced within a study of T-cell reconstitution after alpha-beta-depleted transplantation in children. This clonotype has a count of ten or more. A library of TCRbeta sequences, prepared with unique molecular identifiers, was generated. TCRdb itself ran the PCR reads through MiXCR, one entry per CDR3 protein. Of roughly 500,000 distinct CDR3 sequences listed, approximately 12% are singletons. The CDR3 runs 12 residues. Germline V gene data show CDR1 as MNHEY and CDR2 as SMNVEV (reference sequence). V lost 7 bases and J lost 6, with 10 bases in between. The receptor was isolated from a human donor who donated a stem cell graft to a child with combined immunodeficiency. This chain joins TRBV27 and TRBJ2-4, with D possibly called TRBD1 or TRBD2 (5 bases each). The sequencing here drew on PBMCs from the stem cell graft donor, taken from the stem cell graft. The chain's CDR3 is CASISGGNIQYF. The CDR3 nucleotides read TGTGCCAGCATCAGTGGGGGAAACATTCAGTACTTC.